These 28 T cell receptor beta chains came from one sample sequenced in a study of beta chain features in type 1 diabetes. TCRB transcripts that were expressed got sequenced, as all of the isolated RNA had been reverse transcribed. Sequenced by immunoSEQ multiplex PCR; TCRdb stores in-frame clones only, minus some. The repertoire includes approximately 300,000 clones, roughly 9.6% of them detected once, and about 0.014% sits in the top ten. The specimen sequenced was naive CD4+ T cells from blood. These receptors were obtained from a woman aged 25 to 45 in good health.

This clone was counted a few times. J is TRBJ2-1 and V is TRBV7-2, with 14 bases lining up with TRBD2. The ends lost 4 bases at V and 7 bases at J; junction bases unmatched: 9. The CDR3 loop spans 17 amino acids. Germline V gene lookup returns CDR1 SGHTA and CDR2 FQGNSA. The CDR3 DNA sequence: TGTGCCAGCAGCTCATACCCCGGGACTAGCGGGAGTAATGAGCAGTTCTTC. Translation: CASSSYPGTSGSNEQFF.

This clone was counted between two and nine times. The chain couples TRBV10-3 to TRBJ2-7; D may be TRBD2 (7 bases). V was clipped by 3 bases and J by 3 bases, with 15 bases between them. The CDR3 loop spans 15 amino acids. From germline, CDR1 is ENHRY and CDR2 SYGVKD. The CDR3 DNA reads TGTGCCATCAGTGATGGGGGGGCGACCTTCTACGAGCAGTACTTC. This encodes CAISDGGATFYEQYF.

There are a few counts of this clone. The chain combines TRBV5-1 with TRBJ2-2, with 16 bases matching TRBD2. The J segment lost 0 bases and the V segment lost 2 bases, leaving 7 bases of the junction unmatched. Germline loops: CDR1 SGHRS, CDR2 YFSETQ. The CDR3 extends over 20 amino acids. The CDR3 DNA reads as TGCGCCAGCAGCTTATTGGGACTAGCGGGAGGGAACGCGAACACCGGGGAGCTGTTTTTT. Translated: CASSLLGLAGGNANTGELFF. Full variable domain (rest looked up from reference TRBV5-1 and TRBJ2-2): KAGVTQTPRYLIKTRGQQVTLSCSPISGHRSVSWYQQTPGQGLQFLFEYFSETQRNKGNFPGRFSGRQFSNSRSEMNVSTLELGDSALYLCASSLLGLAGGNANTGELFFGEGSRLTVL.

The chain employs TRBV4-1 and TRBJ2-1; the match to TRBD2 covers 9 bases. CDR1 is MGHRA, CDR2 YSYEKL, per germline. The CDR3 has 11 residues. V dropped 4 bases and J dropped 15; count of bases not matched to a gene: 4. CDR3: CASSRGGALFF. In nucleotides, the CDR3 is TGCGCCAGCAGCCGCGGGGGGGCGTTGTTCTTC.

The rearrangement uses TRBV7-9 and TRBJ2-5; no reliable D call. Looked up from germline, CDR1 is SEHNR and CDR2 is FQNEAQ (reference sequence). Trimming removed 3 bases at V and 5 bases at J, with 13 bases between. The CDR3 covers 14 residues. The DNA for the CDR3 is TGTGCCAGCAGCTTTGTGGAGACCCTTGAGACCCAGTACTTC. It encodes CASSFVETLETQYF.

This clone was observed a few times. The rearrangement joins TRBV5-1 to TRBJ1-1; 7 bases are a match to TRBD1. After removal of 0 bases from V and 0 bases from J, the junction contained 2 bases not matched to a gene. This CDR3 spans 15 amino acids. The germline V gene encodes CDR1 SGHRS and CDR2 YFSETQ. The CDR3 is CASSLAGQLNTEAFF. The CDR3 bases are TGCGCCAGCAGCTTGGCGGGACAGTTGAACACTGAAGCTTTCTTT. Combining the CDR3 with reference TRBV5-1 and TRBJ1-1 gives the whole variable domain KAGVTQTPRYLIKTRGQQVTLSCSPISGHRSVSWYQQTPGQGLQFLFEYFSETQRNKGNFPGRFSGRQFSNSRSEMNVSTLELGDSALYLCASSLAGQLNTEAFFGQGTRLTVV.

This clone appeared a few times. V usage is TRBV2 and J usage is TRBJ2-3; unclear D gene. The CDR3 spans 13 residues. Trimming cost V 8 bases and J 2 bases, with 11 bases left between them. The V gene's germline CDR1 is SNHLY and CDR2 FYNNEI. The CDR3, as DNA: TGTGCCAGCGAGTGGGCAGACACAGATACGCAGTATTTT. Translated, it gives CASEWADTDTQYF. The whole variable domain, filled in from reference TRBV2 and TRBJ2-3, reads EPEVTQTPSHQVTQMGQEVILRCVPISNHLYFYWYRQILGQKVEFLVSFYNNEISEKSEIFDDQFSVERPDGSNFTLKIRSTKLEDSAMYFCASEWADTDTQYFGPGTRLTVL.

This clone came up a few times. The chain joins TRBV6-4 to TRBJ1-2; 9 nucleotides align to TRBD1. This CDR3 comprises 15 residues. J was trimmed by 2 bases and V by 5 bases; bases with no gene match: 6. Germline V gives CDR1 MRHNA, CDR2 SNTAGT. The CDR3 DNA is TGTGCCAGCAGTCCCGGGACAGGGAGAAACTATGGCTACACCTTC. Its protein is CASSPGTGRNYGYTF.

This clone was counted a few times. This chain uses TRBV4-3 with TRBJ2-7; 7 positions agree with TRBD2. CDR3 length equals 16 residues. The V gene end was trimmed by 0 bases and the J gene end by 0 bases; junction bases not matched to a gene: 5. Germline values: CDR1 LGHNA, CDR2 YSLEER. The DNA for the CDR3 is TGCGCCAGCAGCCAAGAGAGCGGGACGGGCTCCTACGAGCAGTACTTC. Its protein is CASSQESGTGSYEQYF.

The CDR3 sequence is CASRRQGRETQYF. As DNA, the CDR3 is TGTGCCAGCAGGCGACAGGGACGGGAGACCCAGTACTTC. The chain couples TRBV27 to TRBJ2-5; TRBD1 agrees at 7 bases. The CDR3 contains 13 residues. In germline, CDR1 is MNHEY, CDR2 SMNVEV (reference sequence). V was clipped by 6 bases and J by 5 bases; unmatched bases: 6.

This sequence joins TRBV21-1 and TRBJ2-3; TRBD2 is the table's D call and was not checked against the DNA. TRBV21-1 is a listed pseudogene. The CDR3 has 15 amino acids. CDR3 in DNA: TGTGCCAGCAGCCCTGGACTAGCGCGCACAGATACGCAGTATTTT. Protein: CASSPGLARTDTQYF.

V is TRBV7-2 and J is TRBJ1-5; TRBD1 matches at 8 bases. Germline values: CDR1 SGHTA, CDR2 FQGNSA. Trimming took 4 bases from V and 3 from J; bases not matched to a gene: 5. The CDR3 runs to 15 residues. The CDR3 reads CASSSWTGTNQPQHF. The CDR3 coding sequence is TGTGCCAGCAGCTCTTGGACAGGGACCAATCAGCCCCAGCATTTT.

This clone has only a few counts. The V gene is TRBV4-2, the J gene TRBJ2-1, with 10 bases aligning to TRBD2. V lost 0 bases to trimming and J lost 9 bases; unmatched junction nucleotides: 20. This CDR3 has 20 amino acids. In germline, CDR1 is LGHNA, CDR2 YNFKEQ. The CDR3 coding sequence is TGTGCCAGCAGCCAAGATATTAGGACTAGCGGACGCCCTTCTCGGGTTGAGCAGTTCTTC. Translating it yields CASSQDIRTSGRPSRVEQFF.

The chain recombines TRBV11-1 with TRBJ2-2, with a weak D call TRBD1 (5 bases). This CDR3 is built from 12 residues. Deletions cut 5 bases from V and 9 bases from J, with 10 bases between. The germline gives CDR1 SGHAT, CDR2 FQDESV (reference sequence). DNA for the CDR3: TGTGCCAGCAGCAGAAGGGGTCGGGAGCTGTTTTTT. Translating it yields CASSRRGRELFF.

This sequence joins TRBV28 and TRBJ1-4; D unresolved. This CDR3 has 12 amino acids. From germline, CDR1 is MDHEN and CDR2 SYDVKM. V gave up 2 bases and J gave up 14 bases, with 12 bases separating them. This chain's CDR3 is CASSLPPHVLFF. CDR3 sequence (DNA): TGTGCCAGCAGTTTACCCCCACACGTGCTGTTTTTT.

The V and J genes are TRBV5-1 and TRBJ2-1, with 10 nucleotides matching TRBD2. The CDR3 sequence is 14 residues long. The V and J ends lost 7 bases and 7 bases, in that order; junction bases with no gene match: 8. Per the germline V gene, CDR1 is SGHRS and CDR2 is YFSETQ. CDR3 DNA sequence: TGCGCCAGCCTGCCTAGCGGGAGTAGGAATGAGCAGTTCTTC. This sequence encodes CASLPSGSRNEQFF.

In this sample, this clone turned up once. The V call is TRBV6-6, the J call TRBJ1-1; TRBD1 matches 8 bases. The CDR3 runs to 15 residues. V lost 7 bases, J lost 1 base, and 8 bases stayed unmatched. Per the germline V gene, CDR1 is MNHNY and CDR2 is SVGAGI (reference sequence). CDR3 sequence (DNA): TGTGCCAGCACCCGAGGACAGGGAAAGAACACTGAAGCTTTCTTT. It encodes CASTRGQGKNTEAFF.

This clone has only a few counts. CDR3 in amino acids: CASSLGGHSYEQYF. CDR3 bases: TGTGCCAGCAGCTTAGGGGGACATTCCTACGAGCAGTACTTC. This rearrangement joins TRBV11-1 to TRBJ2-7; D is possibly TRBD1 (6 bases). From germline, CDR1 is SGHAT and CDR2 FQDESV (reference sequence). The CDR3 is made up of 14 amino acids. Trimming pared 1 base from V and 1 base from J, leaving 8 bases between.

This clone turned up a few times. This chain uses TRBV7-2 with TRBJ2-2, with 10 bases that match TRBD2. Germline values: CDR1 SGHTA, CDR2 FQGNSA. The CDR3 contains 16 residues. Germline trimming cut 5 bases from V and 3 bases from J; bases unmatched to any gene: 6. CDR3 loop: CASSGSSGSHTGELFF. Here the CDR3 DNA reads TGTGCCAGCAGCGGATCTAGCGGGAGTCACACCGGGGAGCTGTTTTTT.

The CDR3: CASRPPAGLGGYTF. DNA of the CDR3: TGTGCCAGCAGACCCCCGGCAGGGTTGGGGGGCTACACCTTC. The chain employs TRBV6-5 and TRBJ1-2; D may be TRBD1 (5 bases). The CDR3 is 14 residues long. Trimming shortened V by 6 bases and J by 8 bases, and 19 bases separated the two germline ends. The germline CDR1 and CDR2 sequences are MNHEY and SVGAGI.

This clone showed up just a few times. This chain uses TRBV7-2 with TRBJ2-5; 7 bases match TRBD1. This CDR3 has 15 amino acids. With V trimmed by 8 bases and J by 5 bases, 14 bases remained unmatched. CDR1 and CDR2 from the germline V gene are SGHTA and FQGNSA. CDR3 sequence: CASGKQIRDSETQYF. CDR3 DNA: TGTGCCAGCGGCAAACAGATCCGGGACAGTGAGACCCAGTACTTC.

This clone has just a few counts. The chain uses TRBV27 and TRBJ2-7, with 7 bases matching TRBD2. This CDR3 contains 14 residues. With V trimmed by 7 bases and J by 0 bases, 6 bases remained unmatched. Germline V gene lookup returns CDR1 MNHEY and CDR2 SMNVEV (reference sequence). This chain's CDR3 is CASKLRESSYEQYF. Written as DNA, the CDR3 is TGTGCCAGCAAGTTGCGGGAGAGCTCCTACGAGCAGTACTTC.

This clone was found a few times. The rearrangement joins TRBV11-2 to TRBJ2-7; 8 positions match TRBD1. The trim removed 4 bases at V and 5 bases at J, leaving 4 bases unmatched. CDR3 size: 13 residues. Germline V gives CDR1 SGHAT, CDR2 FQNNGV. DNA for the CDR3: TGTGCCAGCAGCTCGACAGGGGTGGACGAGCAGTACTTC. This gives the protein CASSSTGVDEQYF.

This clone was detected only a few times. The chain couples TRBV2 to TRBJ2-7, with a possible D match to TRBD2 (6 bases). Trimming cost V 7 bases and J 1 base, with 14 bases left between them. This CDR3 has 14 residues. The germline V gene has CDR1 SNHLY and CDR2 FYNNEI. CDR3 sequence (DNA): TGTGCCAGCACCCCGGAGGGCCTTTCCTACGAGCAGTACTTC. This sequence encodes CASTPEGLSYEQYF.

The chain joins TRBV29-1 to TRBJ2-7, with D unclear. V lost 5 bases, J lost 3 bases, and 8 bases lay in between. Germline values: CDR1 SQVTM, CDR2 ANQGSEA. The CDR3 is 11 amino acids. CDR3 in amino acids: CSVLGYYEQYF. As DNA, the CDR3 is TGCAGCGTTCTAGGTTACTACGAGCAGTACTTC.

The chain links TRBV30 to TRBJ1-1; D is unresolved. The CDR3 is 13 residues long. In germline, CDR1 is GTSNPN, CDR2 SVGIG (reference sequence). The V end was cut by 2 bases, the J end by 1 base, with 8 bases between. CDR3 protein: CAWSPQANTEAFF. The CDR3, as DNA: TGTGCCTGGAGTCCCCAGGCGAACACTGAAGCTTTCTTT.

The chain employs TRBV7-9 and TRBJ2-3; D possibly corresponds to TRBD1 (6 bases). V dropped 1 base and J dropped 10 bases, with 9 bases sitting between them. CDR1 SEHNR and CDR2 FQNEAQ come from the germline V gene (reference sequence). The CDR3 sequence is 12 residues long. CDR3 loop: CASSLVQGPQYF. CDR3 nucleotide sequence: TGTGCCAGCAGCTTAGTTCAGGGGCCGCAGTATTTT.

The genes are TRBV19 and TRBJ1-4, with D hard to call. This CDR3 contains 12 residues. Germline assignment: CDR1 LNHDA and CDR2 SQIVND (reference sequence). Trimming pared 6 bases from V and 7 bases from J, leaving 9 bases between. The CDR3 nucleotides read TGTGCCAGTAGGGAGTCGGGTGAAAAACTGTTTTTT. Its protein is CASRESGEKLFF.